These 10 T cell receptor beta chains originate from one sample sequenced in a study of blood T cell repertoires in COVID-19. TCRdb's table, derived via immunoSEQ multiplex PCR, lists solely in-frame clones and lacks some. In the table there are 200,000 to 250,000 clones, approximately 80% of which are singletons. The specimen sequenced was peripheral blood. The origin of the receptors is a man aged 25 to 40 with active or convalescent COVID-19.

The gene calls are TRBV4-3 and TRBJ1-6, with D possibly being TRBD1 (5 bases). This CDR3 is 18 amino acids long. CDR1 is LGHNA and CDR2 is YSLEER in the germline V gene. Trimming shortened V by 0 bases and J by 0 bases, and 12 bases separated the two germline ends. CDR3 DNA sequence: TGCGCCAGCAGCCAAGACGGGACTCCTAGCTCCTATAATTCACCCCTCCACTTT. Amino acid sequence: CASSQDGTPSSYNSPLHF.

This chain links TRBV5-8 with TRBJ1-5; TRBD1 matches at 8 bases. Per germline, CDR1 SGHTS and CDR2 YDEGEE. The length of the CDR3 is 17 residues. J gave up 0 bases and V 5 bases, and 10 bases lay outside the gene matches. CDR3 nucleotides: TGTGCCAGCAGTTCAACCGGGACAGGAAATAGCAATCAGCCCCAGCATTTT. Encoded protein: CASSSTGTGNSNQPQHF.

This chain joins TRBV18 and TRBJ2-1; 8 nucleotides match TRBD2. The CDR3 runs 15 residues. Germline-derived CDR1 and CDR2 are KGHSH and LQKENI. J lost 8 bases, V lost 4 bases, and 10 bases had no gene match. The CDR3: CASSRSASGYYEQFF. The CDR3 coding sequence is TGTGCCAGCTCACGGTCGGCTAGCGGGTACTATGAGCAGTTCTTC.

J is TRBJ2-7 and V is TRBV2; no clear D gene. CDR1 and CDR2 from the germline V gene are SNHLY and FYNNEI. This CDR3 spans 13 amino acids. Trimming shortened V by 4 bases and J by 2 bases, and 9 bases separated the two germline ends. CDR3 coding DNA: TGTGCCAGCAGTGCGATGGGCCCCTACGAGCAGTACTTC. It specifies CASSAMGPYEQYF.

The chain links TRBV28 to TRBJ2-7; D is unclear. Germline CDR1 MDHEN, CDR2 SYDVKM. The CDR3 is 12 residues long. Between the trimmed V and J ends, which lost 3 bases and 2 bases, there was a span of 5 bases. The CDR3, as DNA: TGTGCCAGCAGTTTGGAGACCTACGAGCAGTACTTC. Its translation: CASSLETYEQYF.

The V call is TRBV9, the J call TRBJ1-1, with 8 positions matching TRBD1. This CDR3 comprises 15 residues. V dropped 3 bases and J dropped 1; count of bases not matched to a gene: 5. The germline V gene has CDR1 SGDLS and CDR2 YYNGEE. CDR3 DNA sequence: TGTGCCAGCAGCGCCGGGACAGGAAGGAACACTGAAGCTTTCTTT. This encodes CASSAGTGRNTEAFF.

The chain recombines TRBV7-9 with TRBJ1-4, with D possibly TRBD1 on 6 matching bases. Germline values: CDR1 SEHNR, CDR2 FQNEAQ (reference sequence). The CDR3 is 15 amino acids. Trimming removed 3 bases from V and 11 bases from J, with 19 bases in between. The CDR3 reads CASSLEGTRQGKLFF. The CDR3 DNA is TGTGCCAGCAGCTTGGAAGGAACCCGCCAGGGGAAACTGTTTTTT.

Concerning this clone itself: The sample contains more than one DNA sequence encoding this CDR3. The gene calls are TRBV7-9 and TRBJ2-7, with a weak D call TRBD2 (5 bases). CDR3 length: 12 amino acids. CDR1 is SEHNR and CDR2 is FQNEAQ in the germline V gene (reference sequence). Trimming left V 5 bases short and J 2 bases short, with 7 bases between. CDR3 sequence: CASSPGTYEQYF. As DNA, the CDR3 is TGTGCCAGCAGCCCGGGAACCTACGAGCAGTACTTC.

V and J are TRBV7-2 and TRBJ1-1; the D gene is possibly TRBD1 (5 bases). This CDR3 is built from 13 residues. From germline, CDR1 is SGHTA and CDR2 FQGNSA. The germline V and J ends were trimmed by 3 bases and 5 bases, with 10 bases remaining between them. The CDR3 DNA reads TGTGCCAGCAGCTTGACAGCCCTGACTGAAGCTTTCTTT. Encoded protein: CASSLTALTEAFF.

The chain joins TRBV18 to TRBJ2-7, with 7 bases identical to TRBD1. The CDR3 spans 14 residues. Germline CDR1 is KGHSH and CDR2 is LQKENI. Trimming took 4 bases from V and 2 from J; bases not matched to a gene: 5. The CDR3 loop reads CASSRTGQPYEQYF. The CDR3 DNA sequence: TGTGCCAGCTCACGAACGGGACAGCCCTACGAGCAGTACTTC. The full variable domain, completed using reference TRBV18 and TRBJ2-7, is NAGVMQNPRHLVRRRGQEARLRCSPMKGHSHVYWYRQLPEEGLKFMVYLQKENIIDESGMPKERFSAEFPKEGPSILRIQQVVRGDSAAYFCASSRTGQPYEQYFGPGTRLTVT.